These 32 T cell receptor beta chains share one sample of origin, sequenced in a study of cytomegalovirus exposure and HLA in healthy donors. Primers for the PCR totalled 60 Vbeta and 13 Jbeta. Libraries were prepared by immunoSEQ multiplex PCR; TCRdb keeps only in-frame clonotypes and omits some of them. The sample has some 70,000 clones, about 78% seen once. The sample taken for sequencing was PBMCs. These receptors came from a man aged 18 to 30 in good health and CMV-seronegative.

The CDR3 nucleotides read TGCGCCAGCAGCCAAACCGGGAGGGCCAAAAACATTCAGTACTTC. It yields the protein CASSQTGRAKNIQYF. The rearrangement links TRBV4-1 to TRBJ2-4; 7 bases line up with TRBD2. The CDR3 totals 15 residues. V dropped 2 bases and J dropped 1; count of bases not matched to a gene: 2. Per the germline V gene, CDR1 is MGHRA and CDR2 is YSYEKL.

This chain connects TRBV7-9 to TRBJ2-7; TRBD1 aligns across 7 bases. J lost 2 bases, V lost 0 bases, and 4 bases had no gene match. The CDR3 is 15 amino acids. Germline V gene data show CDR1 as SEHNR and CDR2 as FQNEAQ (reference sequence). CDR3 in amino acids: CASSLAGQRTYEQYF. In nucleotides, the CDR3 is TGTGCCAGCAGCTTAGCGGGACAGAGAACCTACGAGCAGTACTTC.

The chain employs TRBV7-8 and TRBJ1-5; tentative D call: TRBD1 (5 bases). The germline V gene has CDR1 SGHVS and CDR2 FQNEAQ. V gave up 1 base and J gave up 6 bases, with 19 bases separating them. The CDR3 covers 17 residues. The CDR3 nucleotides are TGTGCCAGCAGCTTAGTAAGGGGAACATCGGTGAGTCAGCCCCAGCATTTT. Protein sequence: CASSLVRGTSVSQPQHF.

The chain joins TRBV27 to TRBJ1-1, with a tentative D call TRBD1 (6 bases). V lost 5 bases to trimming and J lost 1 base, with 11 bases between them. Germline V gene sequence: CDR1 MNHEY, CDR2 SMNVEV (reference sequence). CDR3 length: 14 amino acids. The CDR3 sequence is CASSIRQANTEAFF. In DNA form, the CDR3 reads TGTGCCAGCAGTATACGACAGGCGAACACTGAAGCTTTCTTT.

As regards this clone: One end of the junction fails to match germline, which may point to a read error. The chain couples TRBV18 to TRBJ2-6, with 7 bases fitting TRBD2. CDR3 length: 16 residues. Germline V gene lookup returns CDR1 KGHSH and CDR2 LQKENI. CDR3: CASSPGGVSGVNVLTF. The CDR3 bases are TGTGCCAGCTCACCGGGAGGGGTCTCTGGGGTCAACGTCCTGACTTTC. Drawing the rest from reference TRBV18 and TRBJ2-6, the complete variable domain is NAGVMQNPRHLVRRRGQEARLRCSPMKGHSHVYWYRQLPEEGLKFMVYLQKENIIDESGMPKERFSAEFPKEGPSILRIQQVVRGDSAAYFCASSPGGVSGVNVLTFGAGSRLTVL.

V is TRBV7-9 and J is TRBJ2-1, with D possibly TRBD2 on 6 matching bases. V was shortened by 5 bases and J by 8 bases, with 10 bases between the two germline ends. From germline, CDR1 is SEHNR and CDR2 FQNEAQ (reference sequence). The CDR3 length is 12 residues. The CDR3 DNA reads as TGTGCCAGCAGCCCGGGGGTGTATGAGCAGTTCTTC. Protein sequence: CASSPGVYEQFF.

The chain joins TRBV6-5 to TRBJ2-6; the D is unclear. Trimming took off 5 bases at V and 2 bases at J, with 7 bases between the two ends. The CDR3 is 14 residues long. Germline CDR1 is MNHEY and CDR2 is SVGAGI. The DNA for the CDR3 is TGTGCCAGCAGTGAGCGAGCTGGGGCCAACGTCCTGACTTTC. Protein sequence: CASSERAGANVLTF.

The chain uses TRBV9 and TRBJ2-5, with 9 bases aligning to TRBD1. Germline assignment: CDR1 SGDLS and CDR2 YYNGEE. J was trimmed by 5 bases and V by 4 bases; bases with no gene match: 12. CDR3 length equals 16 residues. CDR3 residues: CASSISGTGWGETQYF. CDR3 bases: TGTGCCAGCAGCATATCCGGGACAGGGTGGGGGGAGACCCAGTACTTC.

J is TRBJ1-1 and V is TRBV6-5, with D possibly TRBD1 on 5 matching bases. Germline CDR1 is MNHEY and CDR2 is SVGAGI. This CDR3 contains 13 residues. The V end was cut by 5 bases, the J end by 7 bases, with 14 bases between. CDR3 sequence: CASSRGGDNEAFF. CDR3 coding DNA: TGTGCCAGCAGTCGGGGGGGGGATAATGAAGCTTTCTTT.

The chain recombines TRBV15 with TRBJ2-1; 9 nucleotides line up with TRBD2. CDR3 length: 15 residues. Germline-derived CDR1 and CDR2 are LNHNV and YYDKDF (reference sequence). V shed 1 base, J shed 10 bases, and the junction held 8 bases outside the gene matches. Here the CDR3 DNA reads TGTGCCACCAGCAGAGTTCGGGCGGGGGGGGACGAGCAGTTCTTC. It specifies CATSRVRAGGDEQFF. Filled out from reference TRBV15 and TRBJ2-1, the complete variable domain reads DAMVIQNPRYQVTQFGKPVTLSCSQTLNHNVMYWYQQKSSQAPKLLFHYYDKDFNNEADTPDNFQSRRPNTSFCFLDIRSPGLGDTAMYLCATSRVRAGGDEQFFGPGTRLTVL.

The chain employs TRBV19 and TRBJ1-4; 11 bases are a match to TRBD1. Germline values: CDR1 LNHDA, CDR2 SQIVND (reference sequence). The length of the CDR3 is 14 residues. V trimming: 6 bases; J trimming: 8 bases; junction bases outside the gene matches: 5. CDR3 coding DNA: TGTGCCAGTAGCACCGGGACAGGGGGAGAAAAACTGTTTTTT. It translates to CASSTGTGGEKLFF.

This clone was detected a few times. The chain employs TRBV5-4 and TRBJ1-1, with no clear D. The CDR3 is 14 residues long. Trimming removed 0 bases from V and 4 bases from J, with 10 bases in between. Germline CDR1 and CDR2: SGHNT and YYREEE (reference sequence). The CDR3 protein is CASSLAGVGTEAFF. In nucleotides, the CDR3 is TGTGCCAGCAGCTTGGCCGGGGTTGGCACTGAAGCTTTCTTT.

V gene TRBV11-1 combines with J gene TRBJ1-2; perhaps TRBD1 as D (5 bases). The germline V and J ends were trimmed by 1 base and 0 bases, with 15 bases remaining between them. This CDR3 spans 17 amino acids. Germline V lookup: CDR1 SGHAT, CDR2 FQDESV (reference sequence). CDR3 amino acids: CASSLGIPGPTNYGYTF. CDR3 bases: TGTGCCAGCAGCTTAGGAATACCAGGGCCAACTAACTATGGCTACACCTTC. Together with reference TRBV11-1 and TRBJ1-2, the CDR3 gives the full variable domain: EAEVAQSPRYKITEKSQAVAFWCDPISGHATLYWYRQILGQGPELLVQFQDESVVDDSQLPKDRFSAERLKGVDSTLKIQPAELGDSAMYLCASSLGIPGPTNYGYTFGSGTRLTVV.

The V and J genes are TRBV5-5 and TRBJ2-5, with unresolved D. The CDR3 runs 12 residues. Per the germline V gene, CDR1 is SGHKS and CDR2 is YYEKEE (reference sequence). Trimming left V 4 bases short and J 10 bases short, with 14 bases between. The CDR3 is CASSLQNGGQYF. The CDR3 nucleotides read TGTGCCAGCAGCCTTCAAAACGGCGGCCAGTACTTC.

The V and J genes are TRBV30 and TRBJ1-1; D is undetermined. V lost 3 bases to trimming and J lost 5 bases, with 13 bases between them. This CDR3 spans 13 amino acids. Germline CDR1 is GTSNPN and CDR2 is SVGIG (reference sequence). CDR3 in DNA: TGTGCCTGGAGGAACCATCGGGAAACTGAAGCTTTCTTT. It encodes CAWRNHRETEAFF. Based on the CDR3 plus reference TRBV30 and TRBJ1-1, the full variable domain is SQTIHQWPATLVQPVGSPLSLECTVEGTSNPNLYWYRQAAGRGLQLLFYSVGIGQISSEVPQNLSASRPQDRQFILSSKKLLLSDSGFYLCAWRNHRETEAFFGQGTRLTVV.

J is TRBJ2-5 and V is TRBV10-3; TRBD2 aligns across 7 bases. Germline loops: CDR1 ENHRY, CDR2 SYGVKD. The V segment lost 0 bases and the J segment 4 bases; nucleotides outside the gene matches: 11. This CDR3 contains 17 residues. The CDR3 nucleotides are TGTGCCATCAGTGAGTCGGCTGGCTGGGAGGGAGGAGAGACCCAGTACTTC. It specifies CAISESAGWEGGETQYF.

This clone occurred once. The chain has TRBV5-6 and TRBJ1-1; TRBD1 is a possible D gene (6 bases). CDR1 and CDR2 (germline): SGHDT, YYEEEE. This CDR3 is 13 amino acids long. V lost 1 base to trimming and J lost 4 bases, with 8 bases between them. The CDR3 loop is CASSLFRGTEAFF. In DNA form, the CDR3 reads TGTGCCAGCAGCTTGTTCAGGGGCACTGAAGCTTTCTTT.

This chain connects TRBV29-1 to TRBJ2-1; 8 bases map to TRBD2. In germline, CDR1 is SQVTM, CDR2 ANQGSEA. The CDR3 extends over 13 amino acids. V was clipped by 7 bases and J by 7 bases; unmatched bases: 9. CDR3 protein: CSARPGLGNEQFF. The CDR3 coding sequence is TGCAGCGCCCGGCCGGGACTAGGTAATGAGCAGTTCTTC.

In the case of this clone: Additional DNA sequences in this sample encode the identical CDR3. The CDR3 sequence: CASSLTLNTEAFF. The CDR3 DNA sequence: TGTGCCAGCAGCTTAACATTGAACACTGAAGCTTTCTTT. The chain couples TRBV7-9 to TRBJ1-1, with D uncertain. Trimming stripped 2 bases from V and 0 bases from J, with 4 bases between. This CDR3 contains 13 residues. Germline V lookup: CDR1 SEHNR, CDR2 FQNEAQ (reference sequence).

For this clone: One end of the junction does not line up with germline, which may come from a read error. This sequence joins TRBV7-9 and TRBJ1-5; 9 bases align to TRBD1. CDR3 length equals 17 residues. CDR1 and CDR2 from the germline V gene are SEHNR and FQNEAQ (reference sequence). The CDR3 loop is CSSSPLLTGGKGQPQHF. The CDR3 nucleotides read TGTTCCAGCAGCCCATTACTGACAGGGGGAAAGGGTCAGCCCCAGCATTTT.

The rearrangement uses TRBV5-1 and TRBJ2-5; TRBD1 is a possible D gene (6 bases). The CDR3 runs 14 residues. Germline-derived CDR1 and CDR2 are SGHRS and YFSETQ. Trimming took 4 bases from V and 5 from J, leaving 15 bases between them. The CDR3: CASSLQTGRETQYF. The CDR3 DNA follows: TGCGCCAGCAGCCTTCAGACAGGCAGGGAGACCCAGTACTTC.

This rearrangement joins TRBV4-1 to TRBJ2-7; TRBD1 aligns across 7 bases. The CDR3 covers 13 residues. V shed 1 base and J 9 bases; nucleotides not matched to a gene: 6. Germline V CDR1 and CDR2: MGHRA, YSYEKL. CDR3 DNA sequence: TGCGCCAGCAGCCAAGGACAGGGTGTGGGGCAGTACTTC. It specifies CASSQGQGVGQYF.

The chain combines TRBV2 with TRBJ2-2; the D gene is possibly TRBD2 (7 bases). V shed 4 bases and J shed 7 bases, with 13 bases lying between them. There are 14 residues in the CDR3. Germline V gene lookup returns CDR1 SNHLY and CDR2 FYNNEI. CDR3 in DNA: TGTGCCAGCAGTGTACGGGGGGCGCGCGGGGAGCTGTTTTTT. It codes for CASSVRGARGELFF.

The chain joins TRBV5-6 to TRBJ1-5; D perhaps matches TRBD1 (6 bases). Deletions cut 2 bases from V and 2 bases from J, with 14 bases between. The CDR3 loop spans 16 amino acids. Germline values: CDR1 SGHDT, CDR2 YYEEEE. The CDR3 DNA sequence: TGTGCCAGCAGCTTTGGCAGGGGCATGGGCAATCAGCCCCAGCATTTT. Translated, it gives CASSFGRGMGNQPQHF.

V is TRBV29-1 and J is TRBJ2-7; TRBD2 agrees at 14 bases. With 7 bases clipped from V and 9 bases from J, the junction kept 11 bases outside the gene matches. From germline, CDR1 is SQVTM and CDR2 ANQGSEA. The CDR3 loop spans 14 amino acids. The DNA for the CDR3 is TGCAGCGCCAGGACTAGCGGGGGGACCGGACCGCAGTACTTC. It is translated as CSARTSGGTGPQYF.

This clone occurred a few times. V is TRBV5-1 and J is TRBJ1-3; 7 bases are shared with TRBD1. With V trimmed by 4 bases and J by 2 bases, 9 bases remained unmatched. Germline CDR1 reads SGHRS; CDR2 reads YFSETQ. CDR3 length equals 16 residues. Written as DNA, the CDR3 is TGCGCCAGCAGCCAAAGGACAGGATCGACTGGAAACACCATATATTTT. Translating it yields CASSQRTGSTGNTIYF.

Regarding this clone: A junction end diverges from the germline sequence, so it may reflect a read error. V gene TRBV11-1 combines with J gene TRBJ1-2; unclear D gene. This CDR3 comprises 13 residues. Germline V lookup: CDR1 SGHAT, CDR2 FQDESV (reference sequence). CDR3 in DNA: TGTGCCAGCGAGGGTTCGGATAACCATGGCTACACCTTC. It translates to CASEGSDNHGYTF.

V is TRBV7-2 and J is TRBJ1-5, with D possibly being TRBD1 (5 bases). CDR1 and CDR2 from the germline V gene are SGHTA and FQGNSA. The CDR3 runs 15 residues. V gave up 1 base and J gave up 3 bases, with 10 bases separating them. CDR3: CASSLESGNNQPQHF. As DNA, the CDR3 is TGTGCCAGCAGCTTAGAATCAGGGAACAATCAGCCCCAGCATTTT. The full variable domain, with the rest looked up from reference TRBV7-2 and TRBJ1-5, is GAGVSQSPSNKVTEKGKDVELRCDPISGHTALYWYRQSLGQGLEFLIYFQGNSAPDKSGLPSDRFSAERTGGSVSTLTIQRTQQEDSAVYLCASSLESGNNQPQHFGDGTRLSIL.

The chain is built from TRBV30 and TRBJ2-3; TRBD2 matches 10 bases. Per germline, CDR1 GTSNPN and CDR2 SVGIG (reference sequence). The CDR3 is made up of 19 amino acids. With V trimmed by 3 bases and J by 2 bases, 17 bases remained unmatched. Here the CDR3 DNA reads TGTGCCTGGAGCCCCTTTAGCGGGGGGACCCTTATCTTCACAGATACGCAGTATTTT. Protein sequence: CAWSPFSGGTLIFTDTQYF.

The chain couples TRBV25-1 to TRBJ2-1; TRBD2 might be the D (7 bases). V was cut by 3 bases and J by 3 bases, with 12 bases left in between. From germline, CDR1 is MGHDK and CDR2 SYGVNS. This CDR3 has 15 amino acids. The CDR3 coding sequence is TGTGCCAGCAGTGAGCCAAGGGGGGGCTACAATGAGCAGTTCTTC. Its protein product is CASSEPRGGYNEQFF.

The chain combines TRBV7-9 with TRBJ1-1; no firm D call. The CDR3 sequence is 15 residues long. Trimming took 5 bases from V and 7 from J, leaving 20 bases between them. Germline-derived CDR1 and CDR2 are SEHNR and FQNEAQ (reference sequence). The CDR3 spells CASSQDGLLGSEAFF. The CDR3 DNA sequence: TGTGCCAGCAGCCAAGACGGACTCCTTGGGAGTGAAGCTTTCTTT.

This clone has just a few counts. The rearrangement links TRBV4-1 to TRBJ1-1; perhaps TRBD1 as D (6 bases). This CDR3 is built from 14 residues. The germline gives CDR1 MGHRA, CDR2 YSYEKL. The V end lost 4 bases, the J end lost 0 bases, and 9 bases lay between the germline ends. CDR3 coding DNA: TGCGCCAGCAGCCCTGGACAGATGAACACTGAAGCTTTCTTT. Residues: CASSPGQMNTEAFF.